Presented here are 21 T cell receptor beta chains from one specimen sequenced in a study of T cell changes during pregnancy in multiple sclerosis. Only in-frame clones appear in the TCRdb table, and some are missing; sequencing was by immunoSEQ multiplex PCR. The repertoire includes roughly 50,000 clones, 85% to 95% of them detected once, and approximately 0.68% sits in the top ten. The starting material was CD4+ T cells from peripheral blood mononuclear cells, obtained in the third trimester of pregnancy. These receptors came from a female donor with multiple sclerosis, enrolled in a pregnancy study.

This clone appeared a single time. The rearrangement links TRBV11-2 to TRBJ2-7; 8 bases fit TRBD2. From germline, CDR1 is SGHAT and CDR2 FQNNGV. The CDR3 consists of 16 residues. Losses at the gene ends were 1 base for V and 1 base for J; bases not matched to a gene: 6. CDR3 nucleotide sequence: TGTGCCAGCAGCTTAGTTTCGTCTAGCGGGTCCTACGAGCAGTACTTC. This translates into CASSLVSSSGSYEQYF.

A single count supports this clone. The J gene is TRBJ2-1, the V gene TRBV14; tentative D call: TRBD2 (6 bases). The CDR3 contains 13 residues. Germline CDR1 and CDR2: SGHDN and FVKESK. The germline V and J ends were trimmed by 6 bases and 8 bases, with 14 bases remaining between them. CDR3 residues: CASSTEGRYEQFF. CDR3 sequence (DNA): TGTGCCAGCAGTACGGAGGGCCGCTATGAGCAGTTCTTC.

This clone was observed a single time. In DNA form, the CDR3 reads TGTGCCAGCAGGGCCGGGACTAGCGTCCACAATGAGCAGTTCTTC. This codes for CASRAGTSVHNEQFF. This chain connects TRBV2 to TRBJ2-1; TRBD2 matches 10 bases. V gave up 6 bases and J gave up 5 bases; unmatched junction bases: 7. CDR1 and CDR2 from the germline V gene are SNHLY and FYNNEI. CDR3 size: 15 residues.

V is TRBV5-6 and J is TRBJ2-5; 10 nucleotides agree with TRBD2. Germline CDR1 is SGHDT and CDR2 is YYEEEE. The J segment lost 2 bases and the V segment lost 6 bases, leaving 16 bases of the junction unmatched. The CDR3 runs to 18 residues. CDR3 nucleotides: TGTGCCAGCAATGCTCCCTCGGGGGTAGCGGGAGGACAAGAGACCCAGTACTTC. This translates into CASNAPSGVAGGQETQYF.

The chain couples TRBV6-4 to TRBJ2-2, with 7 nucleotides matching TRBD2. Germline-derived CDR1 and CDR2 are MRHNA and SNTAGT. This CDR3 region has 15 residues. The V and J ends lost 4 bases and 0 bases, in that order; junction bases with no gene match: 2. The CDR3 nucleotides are TGTGCCAGCAGTGCACTAGCGACGAACACCGGGGAGCTGTTTTTT. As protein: CASSALATNTGELFF.

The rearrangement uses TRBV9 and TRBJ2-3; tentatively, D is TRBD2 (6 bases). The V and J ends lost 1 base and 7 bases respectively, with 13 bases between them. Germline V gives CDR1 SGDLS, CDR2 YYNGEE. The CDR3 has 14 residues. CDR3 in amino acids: CASSVLPRDYTQYF. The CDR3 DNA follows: TGTGCCAGCAGCGTACTACCCCGGGACTATACGCAGTATTTT.

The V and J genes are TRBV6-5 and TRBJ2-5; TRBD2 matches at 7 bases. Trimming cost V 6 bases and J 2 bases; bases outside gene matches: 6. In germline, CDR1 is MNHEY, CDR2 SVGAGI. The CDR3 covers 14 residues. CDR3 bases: TGTGCCAGCAGCCAAAGCGGGACTCAAGAGACCCAGTACTTC. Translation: CASSQSGTQETQYF.

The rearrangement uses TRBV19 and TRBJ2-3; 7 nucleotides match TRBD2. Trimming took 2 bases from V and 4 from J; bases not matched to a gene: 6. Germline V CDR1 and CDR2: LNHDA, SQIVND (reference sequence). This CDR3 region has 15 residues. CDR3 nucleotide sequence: TGTGCCAGTAGTATACAGCGGGGAGCATCAGATACGCAGTATTTT. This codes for CASSIQRGASDTQYF.

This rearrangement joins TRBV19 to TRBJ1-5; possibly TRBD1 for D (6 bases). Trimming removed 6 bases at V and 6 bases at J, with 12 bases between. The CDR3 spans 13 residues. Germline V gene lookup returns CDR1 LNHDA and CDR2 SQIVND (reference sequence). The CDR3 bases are TGTGCCAGTAGCGGGGGGGCTGGTCAGCCCCAGCATTTT. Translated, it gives CASSGGAGQPQHF. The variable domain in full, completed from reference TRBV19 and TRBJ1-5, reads DGGITQSPKYLFRKEGQNVTLSCEQNLNHDAMYWYRQDPGQGLRLIYYSQIVNDFQKGDIAEGYSVSREKKESFPLTVTSAQKNPTAFYLCASSGGAGQPQHFGDGTRLSIL.

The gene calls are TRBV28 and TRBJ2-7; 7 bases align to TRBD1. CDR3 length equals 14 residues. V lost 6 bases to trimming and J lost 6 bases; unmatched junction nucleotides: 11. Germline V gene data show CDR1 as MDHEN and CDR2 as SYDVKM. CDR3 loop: CASRRGGTGAEQYF. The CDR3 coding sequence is TGTGCCAGCAGACGAGGGGGCACAGGGGCCGAGCAGTACTTC. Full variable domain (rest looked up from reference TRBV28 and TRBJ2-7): DVKVTQSSRYLVKRTGEKVFLECVQDMDHENMFWYRQDPGLGLRLIYFSYDVKMKEKGDIPEGYSVSREKKERFSLILESASTNQTSMYLCASRRGGTGAEQYFGPGTRLTVT.

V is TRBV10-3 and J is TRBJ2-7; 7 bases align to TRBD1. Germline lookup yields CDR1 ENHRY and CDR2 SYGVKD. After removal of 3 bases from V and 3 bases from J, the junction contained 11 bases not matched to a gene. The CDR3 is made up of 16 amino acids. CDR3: CAISDPPGQPIYEQYF. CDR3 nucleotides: TGTGCCATCAGTGACCCCCCGGGACAGCCTATCTACGAGCAGTACTTC.

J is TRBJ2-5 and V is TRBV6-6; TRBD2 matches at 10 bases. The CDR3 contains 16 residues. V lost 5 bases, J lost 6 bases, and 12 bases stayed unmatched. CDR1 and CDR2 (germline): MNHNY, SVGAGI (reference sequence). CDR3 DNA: TGTGCCAGCAGTCCACGGGCTAGCGGGAGTATGCAGACCCAGTACTTC. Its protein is CASSPRASGSMQTQYF.

This CDR3 reads CASSYSSKNEQFF. Written as DNA, the CDR3 is TGTGCCAGCAGTTACTCGAGTAAAAATGAGCAGTTCTTC. The rearrangement uses TRBV6-5 and TRBJ2-1; D ambiguous. Trimming left V 0 bases short and J 7 bases short, with 7 bases between. From germline, CDR1 is MNHEY and CDR2 SVGAGI. The CDR3 loop spans 13 amino acids.

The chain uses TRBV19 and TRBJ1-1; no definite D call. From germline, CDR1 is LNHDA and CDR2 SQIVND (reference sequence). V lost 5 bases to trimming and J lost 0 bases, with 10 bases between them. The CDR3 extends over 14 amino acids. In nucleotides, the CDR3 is TGTGCCAGTAGTCCACCGGTGCTGAACACTGAAGCTTTCTTT. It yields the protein CASSPPVLNTEAFF.

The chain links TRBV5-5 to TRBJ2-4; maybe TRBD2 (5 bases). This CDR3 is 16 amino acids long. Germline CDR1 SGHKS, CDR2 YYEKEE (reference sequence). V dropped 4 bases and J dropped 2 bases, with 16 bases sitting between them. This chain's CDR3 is CASSPSGVRSKNIQYF. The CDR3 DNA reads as TGTGCCAGCAGCCCTTCCGGGGTACGATCCAAAAACATTCAGTACTTC. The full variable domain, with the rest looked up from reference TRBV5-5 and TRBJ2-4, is DAGVTQSPTHLIKTRGQQVTLRCSPISGHKSVSWYQQVLGQGPQFIFQYYEKEERGRGNFPDRFSARQFPNYSSELNVNALLLGDSALYLCASSPSGVRSKNIQYFGAGTRLSVL.

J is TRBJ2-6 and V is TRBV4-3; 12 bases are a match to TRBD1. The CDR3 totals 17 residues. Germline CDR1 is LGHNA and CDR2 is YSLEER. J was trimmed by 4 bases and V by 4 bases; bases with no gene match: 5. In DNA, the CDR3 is TGCGCCAGCAGCCCCGGGACAGGGGGCTCCGGGGCCAACGTCCTGACTTTC. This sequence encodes CASSPGTGGSGANVLTF.

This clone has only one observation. CDR3 nucleotide sequence: TGCGCCAGCAGCCATAATACGGGGGGAGAGACCCAGTACTTC. Protein product: CASSHNTGGETQYF. The chain combines TRBV4-3 with TRBJ2-5, with 7 bases aligning to TRBD2. In germline, CDR1 is LGHNA, CDR2 YSLEER. This CDR3 comprises 14 residues. Losses at the gene ends were 3 bases for V and 4 bases for J; bases not matched to a gene: 5.

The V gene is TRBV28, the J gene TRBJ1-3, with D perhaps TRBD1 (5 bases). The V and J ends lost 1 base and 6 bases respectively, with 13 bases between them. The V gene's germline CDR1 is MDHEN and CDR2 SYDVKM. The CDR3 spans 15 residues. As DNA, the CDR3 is TGTGCCAGCAGTTTATTGGGGGGTGGAGAAAACACCATATATTTT. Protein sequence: CASSLLGGGENTIYF.

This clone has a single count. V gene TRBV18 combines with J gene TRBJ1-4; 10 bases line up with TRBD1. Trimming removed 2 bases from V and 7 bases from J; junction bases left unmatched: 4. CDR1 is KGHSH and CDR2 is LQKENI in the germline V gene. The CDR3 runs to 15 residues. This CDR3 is CASSPDGQGGEKLFF. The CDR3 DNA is TGTGCCAGCTCACCAGACGGACAGGGGGGTGAAAAACTGTTTTTT. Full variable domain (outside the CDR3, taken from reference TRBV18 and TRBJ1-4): NAGVMQNPRHLVRRRGQEARLRCSPMKGHSHVYWYRQLPEEGLKFMVYLQKENIIDESGMPKERFSAEFPKEGPSILRIQQVVRGDSAAYFCASSPDGQGGEKLFFGSGTQLSVL.

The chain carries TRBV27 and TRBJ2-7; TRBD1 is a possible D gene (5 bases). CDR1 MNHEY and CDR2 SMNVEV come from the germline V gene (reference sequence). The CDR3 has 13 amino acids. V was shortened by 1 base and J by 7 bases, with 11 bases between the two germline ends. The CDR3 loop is CASSLWQSGEQYF. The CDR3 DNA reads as TGTGCCAGCAGTTTATGGCAGTCAGGGGAGCAGTACTTC.

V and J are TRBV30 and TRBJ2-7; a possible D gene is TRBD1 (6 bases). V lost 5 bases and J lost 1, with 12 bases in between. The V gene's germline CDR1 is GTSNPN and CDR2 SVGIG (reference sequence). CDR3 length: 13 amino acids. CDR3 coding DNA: TGTGCCTGGCGGTTGACAGGTTCCTACGAGCAGTACTTC. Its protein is CAWRLTGSYEQYF.